This section outlines one TCR beta chain sequence together with its context. Antigen: not known. The data were obtained in a study of vaccination and CD4 T cells after COVID-19. Study at large: It was a median about 100 days after diagnosis, with a range of 35 to 161, that post-COVID samples were drawn. Study-wide points: Of the reactive clones in convalescent patients, a median roughly 90% showed up only post-vaccination. Early post-infection timepoints were missing, and relatively few convalescent patients were studied.

The CDR3 consists of 16 residues. Germline CDR1 is WNHNN and CDR2 is SYGVQD (reference sequence). Germline trimming cut 3 bases from V and 4 bases from J; bases unmatched to any gene: 7. The assay that was used to sequence DNA from cultured CD4+ T cells was the Oncomine TCR Beta short-read assay. Cultured CD4+ T cells were the source of extracted genomic DNA. TCRdb processed the PCR reads anew with MiXCR; each CDR3 protein has one entry. The sample lists fewer than 11,000 distinct CDR3 sequences, roughly 50% seen once, with about 31% in the top ten. The treatment here: roughly ten-day PBMC culture with coronavirus spike peptide pools or control peptides (ViraFEST assay).

The source of this sequence is a human donor who had recovered from COVID-19. The rearrangement uses TRBV10-1 and TRBJ2-2; 8 bases align to TRBD2. The source material was CD4+ T cells from blood, cultured in vitro. The CDR3 bases are TGCGCCAGCAGTGACCGGCGGGGGGCGGTCACCGGGGAGCTGTTTTTT. It yields the protein CASSDRRGAVTGELFF.